The 2 T cell receptor beta chains below all came from one sample that was sequenced in a study of cytomegalovirus exposure and HLA in healthy donors. Both 60 Vbeta primers and 13 Jbeta primers went into the PCR. Clones were sequenced by immunoSEQ multiplex PCR, and TCRdb holds only the in-frame ones, with some missing. Among 100,000 to 150,000 clones listed, over 70% were seen once. Sequenced material: PBMCs. These receptors were collected from a woman aged 40 to 50 in good health and CMV-seronegative.

This chain joins TRBV5-1 and TRBJ2-1; TRBD2 aligns across 10 bases. CDR1 and CDR2 (germline): SGHRS, YFSETQ. V dropped 3 bases and J dropped 6; count of bases not matched to a gene: 6. The CDR3 is 15 amino acids. This CDR3 reads CASSWTSGPPNEQFF. The CDR3 coding sequence is TGCGCCAGCAGCTGGACTAGCGGACCACCCAATGAGCAGTTCTTC.

This chain joins TRBV5-6 and TRBJ1-1, with a possible D match to TRBD1 (6 bases). CDR1 is SGHDT, CDR2 YYEEEE, per germline. The CDR3 covers 14 residues. The ends were cut back, 4 bases at V and 0 bases at J, with 10 bases in the middle. The CDR3 DNA is TGTGCCAGCAGCGATGGACAGTTGAACACTGAAGCTTTCTTT. As protein: CASSDGQLNTEAFF.